The clone carrying this T cell receptor (beta chain) was counted many times. Its antigen is unidentified. V was pared by 5 bases and J by 1 base, with 18 bases between. The CDR3 contains 17 residues. The germline CDR1 and CDR2 sequences are SEHNR and FQNEAQ (reference sequence). The data originate from a study of T cells in Graves' hyperthyroidism and ophthalmopathy. Researchers amplified the TCR beta CDR3 regions from RNA transcripts. With the HTBI primer set, the TCR CDR3 went through a first round of RT-PCR. TCRdb processed the multiplex PCR reads anew with MiXCR; each CDR3 protein has one entry. The table records about 35,000 distinct CDR3 sequences, around half of them present only once. General study results and limits: Most expanded thyroid clonotypes above 0.001 also appeared in blood.

Sample collection date corresponds to first hyperthyroidism diagnosis, prior to any ophthalmopathy symptoms. The receptor was derived from a woman between 45 and 65 years old with Graves' hyperthyroidism that later progressed to Graves' ophthalmopathy. The chain carries TRBV7-9 and TRBJ1-3; a weak D match, TRBD1 (5 bases). Sequencing was carried out using blood. CDR3 amino acids: CASSQLQVLESGNTIYF. CDR3 bases: TGTGCCAGCAGCCAGTTACAGGTTCTGGAATCTGGAAACACCATATATTTT.